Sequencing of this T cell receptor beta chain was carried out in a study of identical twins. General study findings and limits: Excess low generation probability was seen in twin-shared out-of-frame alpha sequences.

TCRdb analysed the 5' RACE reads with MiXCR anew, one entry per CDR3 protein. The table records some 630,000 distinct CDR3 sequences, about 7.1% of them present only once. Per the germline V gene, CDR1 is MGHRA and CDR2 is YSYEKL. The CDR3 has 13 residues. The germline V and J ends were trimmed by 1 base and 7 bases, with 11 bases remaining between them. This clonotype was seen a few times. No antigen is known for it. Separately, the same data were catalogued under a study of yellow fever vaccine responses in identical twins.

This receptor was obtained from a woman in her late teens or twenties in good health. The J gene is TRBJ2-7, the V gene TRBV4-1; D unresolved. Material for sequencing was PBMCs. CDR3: CASSQVALTEQYF. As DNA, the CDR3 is TGCGCCAGCAGCCAAGTGGCCCTTACGGAGCAGTACTTC.